A single sample is the source of the 29 T cell receptor beta chains below, sequenced in a study of molecular identifiers for immune sequencing clone quantification. A single record per CDR3 protein comes from TCRdb applying MiXCR to the PCR reads. The table records hundreds of thousands of distinct CDR3 sequences, roughly 27% of them present only once. The sequenced sample consisted of naive CD8+ T cells from blood, with Jurkat cell RNA spiked in. Subset meaning: FACS-sorted CD8+CD4-CCR7+CD45RA+ naive T cells. The receptors come from a human donor in good health. Some libraries in this study had Jurkat cell RNA spiked in.

V is TRBV4-1 and J is TRBJ2-7, with D unclear. The CDR3 sequence is 15 residues long. V lost 1 base, J lost 6 bases, and 16 bases lay in between. Germline lookup yields CDR1 MGHRA and CDR2 YSYEKL. The CDR3 loop is CASSQGVIKFGEQYF. The DNA of the CDR3 is TGCGCCAGCAGCCAAGGGGTCATTAAATTTGGCGAGCAGTACTTC.

This clonotype has a handful of counts. The chain's CDR3 is CASSSAENYGYTF. CDR3 nucleotide sequence: TGTGCCAGCAGCTCCGCAGAAAACTATGGCTACACCTTC. The V call is TRBV11-1, the J call TRBJ1-2; D uncertain. V was pared by 4 bases and J by 2 bases, with 8 bases between. Germline V gene sequence: CDR1 SGHAT, CDR2 FQDESV (reference sequence). This CDR3 region has 13 residues.

The chain has TRBV19 and TRBJ2-1; TRBD2 is a possible D gene (6 bases). Per the germline V gene, CDR1 is LNHDA and CDR2 is SQIVND (reference sequence). V dropped 6 bases and J dropped 0 bases, with 15 bases sitting between them. The CDR3 is 16 amino acids. The CDR3 protein is CASSLSGVLSYNEQFF. CDR3 DNA: TGTGCCAGTAGCCTTTCGGGGGTACTCTCCTACAATGAGCAGTTCTTC.

The rearrangement joins TRBV29-1 to TRBJ1-2, with no clear D. The CDR3 runs to 13 residues. Per the germline V gene, CDR1 is SQVTM and CDR2 is ANQGSEA. The V end was cut by 4 bases, the J end by 3 bases, with 12 bases between. The CDR3 is CSVVEGADYGYTF. The CDR3 DNA follows: TGCAGCGTTGTTGAGGGTGCCGACTATGGCTACACCTTC.

This clonotype occurred many times. The chain combines TRBV30 with TRBJ2-7; unclear D gene. Germline V gene lookup returns CDR1 GTSNPN and CDR2 SVGIG (reference sequence). This CDR3 region has 12 residues. V was cut by 1 base and J by 3 bases, with 7 bases left in between. The CDR3 DNA follows: TGTGCCTGGAGTGACCTGAGCTACGAGCAGTACTTC. This gives the protein CAWSDLSYEQYF. Filled out from reference TRBV30 and TRBJ2-7, the complete variable domain reads SQTIHQWPATLVQPVGSPLSLECTVEGTSNPNLYWYRQAAGRGLQLLFYSVGIGQISSEVPQNLSASRPQDRQFILSSKKLLLSDSGFYLCAWSDLSYEQYFGPGTRLTVT.

The sample holds many counts of this clonotype. The chain couples TRBV19 to TRBJ1-1, with D perhaps matching TRBD1 (5 bases). Germline V gene sequence: CDR1 LNHDA, CDR2 SQIVND (reference sequence). The CDR3 runs to 14 residues. V lost 8 bases and J 2 bases, leaving 15 bases between the germline ends. The CDR3 reads CASSMDTSNTEAFF. The CDR3 nucleotides read TGTGCCAGTTCTATGGACACCTCAAACACTGAAGCTTTCTTT.

This clonotype was seen many times. V is TRBV5-6 and J is TRBJ1-1; D remains ambiguous. V lost 4 bases and J 1 base, leaving 8 bases between the germline ends. The germline gives CDR1 SGHDT, CDR2 YYEEEE. The CDR3 sequence is 13 residues long. CDR3 bases: TGTGCCAGCAGCCCGGAAACGAACACTGAAGCTTTCTTT. Translated, it gives CASSPETNTEAFF.

In DNA, the CDR3 is TGTGCCAGCAGCGTAGGAGCGGGGCCCAGCACAGATACGCAGTATTTT. Translating it yields CASSVGAGPSTDTQYF. The V gene is TRBV9, the J gene TRBJ2-3; TRBD2 agrees at 7 bases. CDR1 and CDR2 (germline): SGDLS, YYNGEE. Trimming removed 0 bases from V and 0 bases from J; junction bases left unmatched: 4. This CDR3 contains 16 residues.

This clonotype was seen only once. Without the conserved terminal phenylalanine or tryptophan, this CDR3 likely stems from a read error. The genes are TRBV30 and TRBJ2-5; the D gene is possibly TRBD2 (5 bases). Germline V lookup: CDR1 GTSNPN, CDR2 SVGIG (reference sequence). The CDR3 has 12 amino acids. CDR3 in DNA: TGTGCGTGGCGGGTGCCCCAAGAGACCCAGTACCTC. It yields the protein CAWRVPQETQYL.

As to this clonotype: A much bigger clone sits one base away, suggesting this may be a read error. This chain connects TRBV4-3 to TRBJ1-2; 8 positions agree with TRBD1. The length of the CDR3 is 14 residues. Germline V gives CDR1 LGHNA, CDR2 YSLEER. This chain's CDR3 is CASGQTGGSYGYTF. CDR3 DNA: TGCGCCAGCGGCCAAACAGGGGGTTCTTATGGCTACACCTTC.

The rearrangement links TRBV9 to TRBJ2-4; D remains unclear. Per germline, CDR1 SGDLS and CDR2 YYNGEE. Trimming stripped 1 base from V and 7 bases from J, with 12 bases between. This CDR3 region has 14 residues. The DNA for the CDR3 is TGTGCCAGCAGCGTAAATCCAAAATTTAACATTCAGTACTTC. Amino acid sequence: CASSVNPKFNIQYF.

This clonotype showed up many times. V usage is TRBV2 and J usage is TRBJ2-7, with D perhaps matching TRBD1 or TRBD2 (5 bases each). Trimming took off 5 bases at V and 12 bases at J, with 17 bases between the two ends. In germline, CDR1 is SNHLY, CDR2 FYNNEI. The CDR3 runs to 12 residues. The CDR3 DNA is TGTGCCAGCAGTCCTGGGACGCGCAACTGGTACTTC. It encodes CASSPGTRNWYF. The variable domain in full, completed from reference TRBV2 and TRBJ2-7, reads EPEVTQTPSHQVTQMGQEVILRCVPISNHLYFYWYRQILGQKVEFLVSFYNNEISEKSEIFDDQFSVERPDGSNFTLKIRSTKLEDSAMYFCASSPGTRNWYFGPGTRLTVT.

V is TRBV19 and J is TRBJ2-1, with 9 bases that match TRBD2. Trimming cost V 6 bases and J 10 bases; bases outside gene matches: 13. Germline CDR1 reads LNHDA; CDR2 reads SQIVND (reference sequence). The CDR3 is 15 residues long. The CDR3 protein is CASSAQSSGTGEQFF. CDR3 nucleotides: TGTGCCAGTAGCGCGCAGTCTAGCGGGACGGGGGAGCAGTTCTTC.

This clonotype was recorded at least ten times. CDR3 sequence (DNA): TGTGCCAGCAGCTGGACAGGGAATAGCAATCAGCCCCAGCATTTT. Translating gives CASSWTGNSNQPQHF. The V call is TRBV6-5, the J call TRBJ1-5, with TRBD1 identical over 8 bases. The V segment lost 6 bases and the J segment 0 bases; nucleotides outside the gene matches: 4. The CDR3 is made up of 15 amino acids. Germline V gene sequence: CDR1 MNHEY, CDR2 SVGAGI.

About this clonotype: A single base separates this from a much larger clone, so it may be a read error. V gene TRBV4-1 combines with J gene TRBJ1-6; unclear D gene. The CDR3 runs 15 residues. Germline lookup yields CDR1 MGHRA and CDR2 YSYEKL. The CDR3 sequence is CASSQGSAYNSPLPF. CDR3 coding DNA: TGCGCCAGCAGCCAGGGGTCGGCCTATAATTCACCCCTCCCCTTT.

The chain is built from TRBV7-2 and TRBJ2-7, with a weak D call TRBD2 (5 bases). The J call may be faulty, since TRBJ2-1 better matches the DNA end. Per the germline V gene, CDR1 is SGHTA and CDR2 is FQGNSA. This CDR3 is 15 amino acids long. In DNA form, the CDR3 reads TGTGCCAGCAGCCCCGAGGCCCCCGGAGGCTACGAGCAGTTCTTC. Its translation: CASSPEAPGGYEQFF.

V usage is TRBV4-1 and J usage is TRBJ2-1; the D gene could be TRBD1 or TRBD2 (5 bases each). There are 19 residues in the CDR3. V lost 0 bases, J lost 4 bases, and 22 bases lay in between. Germline CDR1 MGHRA, CDR2 YSYEKL. The CDR3 protein is CASSQETLRSPGPYNEQFF. Here the CDR3 DNA reads TGCGCCAGCAGCCAAGAAACTTTGAGATCCCCGGGACCTTACAATGAGCAGTTCTTC.

In its sample, this clonotype was seen a few times. V is TRBV27 and J is TRBJ2-3; TRBD2 matches 8 bases. Unmatched junction bases numbered 10, after V lost 6 bases and J lost 2 bases. The CDR3 extends over 16 amino acids. In germline, CDR1 is MNHEY, CDR2 SMNVEV (reference sequence). CDR3 bases: TGTGCCAGCAGCCGAGGAGCGGGAGAATTCACAGATACGCAGTATTTT. Its protein product is CASSRGAGEFTDTQYF.

This clonotype showed up just a few times. This chain connects TRBV12-3 or TRBV12-4 to TRBJ1-1; D might be TRBD1 (6 bases). The CDR3 is 17 amino acids. V was pared by 6 bases and J by 2 bases, with 22 bases between. CDR3 residues: CASSLQKGVKANTEAFF. CDR3 bases: TGTGCCAGCAGCCTCCAGAAGGGGGTAAAGGCTAACACTGAAGCTTTCTTT.

The chain is built from TRBV6-5 and TRBJ2-7; D uncertain. This CDR3 comprises 15 residues. Per the germline V gene, CDR1 is MNHEY and CDR2 is SVGAGI. V was pared by 0 bases and J by 0 bases, with 9 bases between. CDR3 coding DNA: TGTGCCAGCAGTTACTCGAAACACCTCTCCTACGAGCAGTACTTC. Amino acids: CASSYSKHLSYEQYF.

Of note for this clonotype: At one end the junction does not follow the germline gene, possibly because of a read error. The chain employs TRBV19 and TRBJ1-6, with D unclear. Germline loops: CDR1 LNHDA, CDR2 SQIVND (reference sequence). The CDR3 length is 14 residues. The CDR3 loop reads CASRKDSYNSPLHF. The CDR3, as DNA: TGTGCCAGTAGAAAGGACTCCTATAATTCACCCCTTCACTTT.

V and J are TRBV9 and TRBJ2-7; TRBD1 matches at 9 bases. V lost 2 bases and J lost 3; bases outside the gene matches: 6. Germline CDR1 SGDLS, CDR2 YYNGEE. CDR3 length: 15 residues. The CDR3, as DNA: TGTGCCAGCAGCGTTGGGAGGACAGGGGACTACGAGCAGTACTTC. Translating it yields CASSVGRTGDYEQYF.

In this sample, this clonotype turned up once. The rearrangement links TRBV6-2 or TRBV6-3 to TRBJ2-7, with D perhaps being TRBD1 or TRBD2 (6 bases each). The CDR3 loop spans 16 amino acids. V shed 5 bases and J shed 3 bases, with 20 bases lying between them. CDR1 is MNHEY, CDR2 SVGEGT, per germline. CDR3 region: CASSHRVGSGYYEQYF. CDR3 sequence (DNA): TGTGCCAGCAGTCACAGGGTTGGTAGCGGATACTACGAGCAGTACTTC.

In this sample, this clonotype turned up many times. CDR3 nucleotides: TGTGCCAGCAGCTCCTCAGACAGCCTATATGGCTACACCTTC. Protein: CASSSSDSLYGYTF. The chain joins TRBV9 to TRBJ1-2; a possible D gene is TRBD1 (5 bases). V dropped 4 bases and J dropped 5 bases, with 15 bases sitting between them. The CDR3 has 14 residues. Germline assignment: CDR1 SGDLS and CDR2 YYNGEE.

This clonotype has a count of ten or more. The chain recombines TRBV7-9 with TRBJ1-4, with D tentatively TRBD1 (6 bases). CDR3 length: 15 amino acids. The germline gives CDR1 SEHNR, CDR2 FQNEAQ (reference sequence). Between the trimmed V and J ends, which lost 0 bases and 6 bases, there was a span of 11 bases. Here the CDR3 reads CASSLAQGKDEKLFF. The CDR3 DNA reads as TGTGCCAGCAGCTTAGCCCAGGGGAAGGATGAAAAACTGTTTTTT.

About this clonotype itself: It may be a read error: a sequence one base away is much more abundant. The CDR3 region is CSARDSDLHTDTQYF. CDR3 DNA: TGCAGTGCTAGAGATTCGGACTTACACACAGATACGCAGTATTTT. J is TRBJ2-3 and V is TRBV20-1; tentatively, D is TRBD2 (5 bases). The CDR3 is 15 amino acids. V was cut by 0 bases and J by 2 bases, with 12 bases left in between. Germline V lookup: CDR1 DFQATT, CDR2 SNEGSKA (reference sequence).

This clonotype was detected ten times or more. V and J are TRBV12-3 or TRBV12-4 and TRBJ2-1; D is ambiguous. The germline V and J ends were trimmed by 5 bases and 7 bases, with 15 bases remaining between them. The CDR3 runs to 14 residues. Here the CDR3 DNA reads TGTGCCAGCAGTCGGTGGGCTGACCCTAATGAGCAGTTCTTC. Its protein is CASSRWADPNEQFF.

This clonotype was detected many times. The chain employs TRBV27 and TRBJ2-7; TRBD2 aligns across 15 bases. The CDR3 runs to 13 residues. The J segment lost 4 bases and the V segment lost 8 bases, leaving 0 bases of the junction unmatched. Germline V gives CDR1 MNHEY, CDR2 SMNVEV (reference sequence). This CDR3 is CASGLAGGYEQYF. CDR3 bases: TGTGCCAGCGGACTAGCGGGGGGGTACGAGCAGTACTTC.

This clonotype was observed a handful of times. DNA of the CDR3: TGTGCCAGCAGCCCCGCGGGCAGCAGTCCCAATGAGCAGTTCTTC. This sequence encodes CASSPAGSSPNEQFF. The chain links TRBV9 to TRBJ2-1; weak D call: TRBD2 (5 bases). Trimming removed 4 bases at V and 6 bases at J, with 17 bases between. Germline lookup yields CDR1 SGDLS and CDR2 YYNGEE. The CDR3 consists of 15 residues.